What follows is one TCR beta chain and its context. V dropped 2 bases and J dropped 4 bases, with 6 bases sitting between them. The CDR3 loop spans 13 amino acids. Germline V gene lookup returns CDR1 SNHLY and CDR2 FYNNEI. This specimen belongs to a study of blood T cell repertoires in COVID-19. Study at large: The origin of the acute and convalescent COVID-19 samples was the United States, Italy and Spain. T cells, B-cell-depleted T cells, or PBMCs provided the cDNA or gDNA that served as material.

Here immunoSEQ multiplex PCR was the method, and the copy in TCRdb shows in-frame clones only, minus some. The table shows about 180,000 clones, with 86% occurring only once. The specimen was peripheral blood. The sequence was obtained from a woman in her 30s with active or convalescent COVID-19. The chain uses TRBV2 and TRBJ1-3, with D unresolved. The CDR3 sequence is CASSELAGNTIYF. As DNA, the CDR3 is TGTGCCAGCAGTGAACTAGCCGGAAACACCATATATTTT.